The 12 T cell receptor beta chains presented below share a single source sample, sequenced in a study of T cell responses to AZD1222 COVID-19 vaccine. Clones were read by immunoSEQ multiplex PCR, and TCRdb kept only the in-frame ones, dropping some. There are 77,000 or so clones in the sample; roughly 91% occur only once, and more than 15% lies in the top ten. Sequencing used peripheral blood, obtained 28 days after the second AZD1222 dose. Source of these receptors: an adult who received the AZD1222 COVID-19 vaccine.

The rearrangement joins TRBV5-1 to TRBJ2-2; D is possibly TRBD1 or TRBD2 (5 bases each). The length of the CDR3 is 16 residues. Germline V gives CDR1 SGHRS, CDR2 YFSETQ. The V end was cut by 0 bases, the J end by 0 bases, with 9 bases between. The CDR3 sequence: CASSLAPGPNTGELFF. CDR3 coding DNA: TGCGCCAGCAGCTTGGCCCCGGGACCGAACACCGGGGAGCTGTTTTTT.

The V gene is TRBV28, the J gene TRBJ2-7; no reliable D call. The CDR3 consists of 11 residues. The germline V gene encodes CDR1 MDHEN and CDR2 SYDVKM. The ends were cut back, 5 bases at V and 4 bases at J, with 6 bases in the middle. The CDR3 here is CASSPWYEQYF. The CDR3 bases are TGTGCCAGCAGTCCTTGGTACGAGCAGTACTTC.

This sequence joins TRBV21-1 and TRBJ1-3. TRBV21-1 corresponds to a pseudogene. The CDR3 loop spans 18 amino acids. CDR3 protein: CASSKEGFDRRTGNTIYF. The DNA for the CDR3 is TGTGCCAGCAGCAAAGAAGGCTTTGACCGGAGGACTGGAAACACCATATATTTT.

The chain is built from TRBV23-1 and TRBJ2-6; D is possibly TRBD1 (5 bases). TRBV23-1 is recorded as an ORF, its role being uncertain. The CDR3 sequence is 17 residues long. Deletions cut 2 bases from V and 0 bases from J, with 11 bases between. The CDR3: CASSQDRTLSGANVLTF. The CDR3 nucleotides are TGCGCCAGCAGTCAAGACAGAACGCTCTCTGGGGCCAACGTCCTGACTTTC.

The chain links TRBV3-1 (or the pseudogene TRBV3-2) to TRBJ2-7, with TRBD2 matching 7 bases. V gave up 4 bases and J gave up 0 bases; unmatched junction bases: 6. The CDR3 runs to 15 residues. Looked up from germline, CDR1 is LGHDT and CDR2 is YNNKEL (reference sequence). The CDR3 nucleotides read TGTGCCAGCAGCCGGGCGGGGGACGGCTCCTACGAGCAGTACTTC. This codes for CASSRAGDGSYEQYF.

The CDR3 sequence: CAWSPGDTEAFF. The CDR3 region has the DNA TGTGCCTGGAGTCCCGGGGACACTGAAGCTTTCTTT. The chain uses TRBV30 and TRBJ1-1; D call uncertain. Germline V gene sequence: CDR1 GTSNPN, CDR2 SVGIG (reference sequence). Trimming stripped 2 bases from V and 3 bases from J, with 7 bases between. The length of the CDR3 is 12 residues.

CDR3 nucleotides: TGTGCCTGGAGTCAAACTCGGGACCCATACACTGAAGCTTTCTTT. As protein: CAWSQTRDPYTEAFF. V gene TRBV30 combines with J gene TRBJ1-1, with D possibly TRBD1 on 5 matching bases. Germline V gene sequence: CDR1 GTSNPN, CDR2 SVGIG (reference sequence). There are 15 residues in the CDR3. V lost 2 bases and J lost 3, with 16 bases in between.

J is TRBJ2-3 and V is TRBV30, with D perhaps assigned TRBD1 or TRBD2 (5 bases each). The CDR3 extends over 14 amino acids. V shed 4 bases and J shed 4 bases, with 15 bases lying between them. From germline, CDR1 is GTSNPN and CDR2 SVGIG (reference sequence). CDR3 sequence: CAWTGTASPDTQYF. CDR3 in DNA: TGTGCCTGGACCGGGACGGCGAGTCCAGATACGCAGTATTTT.

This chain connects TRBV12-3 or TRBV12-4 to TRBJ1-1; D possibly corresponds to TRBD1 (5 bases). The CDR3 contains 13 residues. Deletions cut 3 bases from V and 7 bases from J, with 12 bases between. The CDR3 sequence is CASSFTKGLEAFF. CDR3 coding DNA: TGTGCCAGCAGTTTCACCAAGGGACTTGAAGCTTTCTTT.

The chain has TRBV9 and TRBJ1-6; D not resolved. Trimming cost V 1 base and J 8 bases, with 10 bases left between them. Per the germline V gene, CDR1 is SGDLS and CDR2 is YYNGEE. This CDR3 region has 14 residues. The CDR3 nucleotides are TGTGCCAGCAGCGTAAGTGGAGGTTATTCACCCCTCCACTTT. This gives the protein CASSVSGGYSPLHF. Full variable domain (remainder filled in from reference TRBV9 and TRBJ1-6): DSGVTQTPKHLITATGQRVTLRCSPRSGDLSVYWYQQSLDQGLQFLIQYYNGEERAKGNILERFSAQQFPDLHSELNLSSLELGDSALYFCASSVSGGYSPLHFGNGTRLTVT.

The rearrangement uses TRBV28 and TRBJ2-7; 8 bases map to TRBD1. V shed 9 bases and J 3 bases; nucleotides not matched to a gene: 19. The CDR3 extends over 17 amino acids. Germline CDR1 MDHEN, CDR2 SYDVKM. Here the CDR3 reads CARDELTGQVPRYEQYF. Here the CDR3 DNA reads TGTGCCAGGGATGAATTGACGGGACAGGTCCCCCGCTACGAGCAGTACTTC.

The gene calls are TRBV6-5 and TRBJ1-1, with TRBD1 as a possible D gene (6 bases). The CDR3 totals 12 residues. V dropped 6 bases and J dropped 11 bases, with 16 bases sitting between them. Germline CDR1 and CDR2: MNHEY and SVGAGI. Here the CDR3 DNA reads TGTGCCAGCAGAGACAAGAGGGGGGAGGCTTTCTTT. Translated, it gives CASRDKRGEAFF.